This T cell receptor beta chain was observed in a study of blood T cell repertoires in COVID-19. Profiling relied on immunoSEQ multiplex PCR, and the TCRdb table lists in-frame clones only, not all of them. The sample records approximately 190,000 clones, about 88% being singletons. V trimming: 5 bases; J trimming: 5 bases; junction bases outside the gene matches: 6. Germline CDR1 SNHLY, CDR2 FYNNEI. The CDR3 is 14 residues long. The sample taken for sequencing was peripheral blood. The chain employs TRBV2 and TRBJ2-5; 9 bases fit TRBD1. This TCR was recovered from a man between 25 and 39 years old with active or convalescent COVID-19. The chain's CDR3 is CASSSNRGLETQYF. The CDR3 nucleotides read TGTGCCAGCAGTTCGAACAGGGGGCTTGAGACCCAGTACTTC.